One sample yielded the 14 T cell receptor beta chains listed below, sequenced in a study of blood T cell repertoires in COVID-19. Only in-frame clones appear in the TCRdb table, and some are missing; sequencing was by immunoSEQ multiplex PCR. The sample lists about 130,000 clones, roughly 79% seen once, with 11% in the top ten. Sequencing used peripheral blood. These receptors were taken from a human donor in a cohort sampled during active COVID-19.

The chain links TRBV6-5 to TRBJ2-2; D gene ambiguous. V lost 0 bases and J 7 bases, leaving 9 bases between the germline ends. The CDR3 runs to 14 residues. From germline, CDR1 is MNHEY and CDR2 SVGAGI. The CDR3, as DNA: TGTGCCAGCAGTTACTCGCCCGGTATCGGGGAGCTGTTTTTT. Translating it yields CASSYSPGIGELFF.

CDR3 DNA sequence: TGTGCCAGCTCACCGGATATTACAGCCCAATACGAGCAGTACTTC. It specifies CASSPDITAQYEQYF. The chain has TRBV18 and TRBJ2-7, with D unresolved. The CDR3 contains 15 residues. Germline CDR1 and CDR2: KGHSH and LQKENI. Trimming cost V 3 bases and J 4 bases, with 16 bases left between them.

The gene calls are TRBV24-1 and TRBJ1-2, with 7 bases fitting TRBD1. CDR3 length: 15 amino acids. V was pared by 3 bases and J by 4 bases, with 7 bases of the junction left unmatched. Germline V CDR1 and CDR2: KGHDR, SFDVKD. CDR3 coding DNA: TGTGCCACCAGTGATCGAGGGGGCGCAAGCTATGGCTACACCTTC. This translates into CATSDRGGASYGYTF.

V gene TRBV20-1 combines with J gene TRBJ1-2, with a possible D match to TRBD1 (6 bases). In germline, CDR1 is DFQATT, CDR2 SNEGSKA (reference sequence). CDR3 length equals 13 residues. Trimming took 3 bases from V and 8 from J, leaving 16 bases between them. CDR3 sequence: CSASGRGHNGYTF. The DNA for the CDR3 is TGCAGTGCTAGTGGCCGGGGACATAACGGCTACACCTTC.

V gene TRBV2 combines with J gene TRBJ1-5, with D uncertain. V lost 8 bases, J lost 4 bases, and 15 bases lay in between. CDR3 size: 14 residues. Germline loops: CDR1 SNHLY, CDR2 FYNNEI. CDR3 loop: CASGREAGNQPQHF. In DNA, the CDR3 is TGTGCCAGCGGCCGGGAGGCGGGAAATCAGCCCCAGCATTTT.

This chain links TRBV24-1 with TRBJ2-5, with D possibly being TRBD1 (5 bases). CDR3 size: 15 residues. V dropped 4 bases and J dropped 3 bases, with 14 bases sitting between them. Germline V lookup: CDR1 KGHDR, CDR2 SFDVKD. The CDR3 coding sequence is TGTGCCACCAGTGACCGCGACAGACCCAAAGAGACCCAGTACTTC. It yields the protein CATSDRDRPKETQYF.

This chain connects TRBV5-1 to TRBJ2-6; D might be TRBD1 (5 bases). The ends were cut back, 3 bases at V and 6 bases at J, with 10 bases in the middle. The CDR3 runs 14 residues. The V gene's germline CDR1 is SGHRS and CDR2 YFSETQ. The CDR3 DNA reads TGCGCCAGCAGCTCCCTACAGGAGGCCAACGTCCTGACTTTC. This translates into CASSSLQEANVLTF.

V gene TRBV2 combines with J gene TRBJ2-3, with 11 positions matching TRBD2. The junction had 14 bases not matched to a gene; V was cut back by 7 bases and J by 2 bases. The CDR3 has 18 amino acids. Germline CDR1 is SNHLY and CDR2 is FYNNEI. The CDR3 loop is CASTSELAGGASTDTQYF. CDR3 coding DNA: TGTGCCAGCACCTCCGAGCTAGCGGGGGGCGCATCCACAGATACGCAGTATTTT.

The rearrangement joins TRBV4-2 to TRBJ2-3; maybe TRBD2 (6 bases). Germline loops: CDR1 LGHNA, CDR2 YNFKEQ. V gave up 4 bases and J gave up 1 base, with 15 bases separating them. CDR3 length: 16 residues. The CDR3 bases are TGTGCCAGCAGCCGCCAACGGGGGTCGGGCACAGATACGCAGTATTTT. Translation gives CASSRQRGSGTDTQYF.

V gene TRBV15 combines with J gene TRBJ2-6, with a weak D call TRBD1 (6 bases). Trimming removed 2 bases from V and 0 bases from J, with 20 bases in between. The CDR3 contains 20 residues. Germline lookup yields CDR1 LNHNV and CDR2 YYDKDF (reference sequence). The CDR3 loop is CATSRSTQGILLSGANVLTF. DNA of the CDR3: TGTGCCACCAGCAGAAGCACACAGGGCATTCTACTCTCTGGGGCCAACGTCCTGACTTTC.

This sequence joins TRBV6-5 and TRBJ2-7; D is perhaps TRBD2 (6 bases). V lost 0 bases to trimming and J lost 1 base, with 10 bases between them. This CDR3 spans 15 amino acids. Germline V gene sequence: CDR1 MNHEY, CDR2 SVGAGI. CDR3 sequence (DNA): TGTGCCAGCAGTTACTCGGGGGGAAATTCCTACGAGCAGTACTTC. Translating gives CASSYSGGNSYEQYF.

The chain couples TRBV18 to TRBJ2-5; possible D gene TRBD1, 6 bases. Trimming took 6 bases from V and 0 from J, leaving 8 bases between them. This CDR3 is 13 amino acids long. Germline V gene lookup returns CDR1 KGHSH and CDR2 LQKENI. The CDR3 DNA is TGTGCCAGCTCTCAGGGGTACCAAGAGACCCAGTACTTC. Translating gives CASSQGYQETQYF.

The rearrangement links TRBV6-5 to TRBJ1-5; possibly TRBD1 for D (5 bases). The CDR3 contains 15 residues. Germline V gene sequence: CDR1 MNHEY, CDR2 SVGAGI. Trimming shortened V by 5 bases and J by 6 bases, and 17 bases separated the two germline ends. The CDR3: CASSSTGVPGQPQHF. CDR3 sequence (DNA): TGTGCCAGCAGTAGTACAGGTGTTCCAGGTCAGCCCCAGCATTTT.

CDR3 sequence reads: CASSLGLARGQETQYF. For the CDR3, the DNA is TGTGCCAGCAGCTTAGGTCTAGCGAGAGGTCAAGAGACCCAGTACTTC. The rearrangement uses TRBV13 and TRBJ2-5; maybe TRBD2 (6 bases). V lost 0 bases to trimming and J lost 2 bases, with 13 bases between them. CDR3 length equals 16 residues. In germline, CDR1 is PRHDT, CDR2 FYEKMQ (reference sequence). The full variable domain, rest sourced from reference TRBV13 and TRBJ2-5, is AAGVIQSPRHLIKEKRETATLKCYPIPRHDTVYWYQQGPGQDPQFLISFYEKMQSDKGSIPDRFSAQQFSDYHSELNMSSLELGDSALYFCASSLGLARGQETQYFGPGTRLLVL.